Below, one T cell receptor (beta chain) is given with its context. The sample belongs to a study of blood T cell repertoires in COVID-19. Looking at the study overall: From T cells, B-cell-depleted T cells, or PBMCs came the material, which was cDNA or gDNA.

The table came from immunoSEQ multiplex PCR; TCRdb's copy has only in-frame clones and leaves some out. Among about 230,000 clones listed, roughly 84% were seen once. The V gene's germline CDR1 is KGHSH and CDR2 LQKENI. V dropped 0 bases and J dropped 0 bases, with 8 bases sitting between them. The CDR3 is made up of 15 amino acids. J is TRBJ1-1 and V is TRBV18; possible D gene TRBD1, 5 bases. The sequenced material came from peripheral blood. This receptor was taken from a woman in her 50s with acute or convalescent COVID-19. The DNA for the CDR3 is TGTGCCAGCTCACCACCGGAGGGGATGAACACTGAAGCTTTCTTT. Translation: CASSPPEGMNTEAFF.